This T cell receptor beta chain was sequenced during a study of molecular identifiers for immune sequencing clone quantification. Libraries for naive CD8 T cells, which were made from about 19,000 to 1,100,000 sorted cells, drew on 10%, 30% or 50% of the RNA. Sorting isolated naive CD8 T cells as CD8+CD4-CCR7+CD45RA+ events. The CDR3 contains 14 residues. CDR1 MNHEY and CDR2 SVGAGI come from the germline V gene. V lost 7 bases, J lost 11 bases, and 24 bases lay in between. MiXCR was run by TCRdb on the PCR reads, yielding one entry per CDR3 protein. Of over 85,000 distinct CDR3 sequences listed, nearly 25% are singletons. The sample holds a few counts of this clonotype.

The chain has TRBV6-5 and TRBJ2-7, with a tentative D call TRBD1 (6 bases). This receptor was obtained from a human donor in good health. Some libraries in this study had Jurkat cell RNA spiked in. Sequences were obtained from naive CD8+ T cells from blood, with Jurkat cell RNA spiked in. The subset here: FACS-sorted CD8+CD4-CCR7+CD45RA+ naive T cells. DNA of the CDR3: TGTGCCAGCAAAGGGCAGGGGCTACCCGGAGATGAGTACTTC. Amino acid sequence: CASKGQGLPGDEYF.